The 20 T cell receptor beta chains reported below all come from one sample, sequenced in a study of T-cell reconstitution after alpha-beta-depleted transplantation in children. The library targeted TCRbeta and was prepared with unique molecular identifiers. TCRdb fed the PCR reads into MiXCR, producing one record per CDR3 protein. The sample contains roughly 160,000 distinct CDR3 sequences, approximately 10% of which appear only once. Sequenced here: PBMCs, sampled before TCRalphabeta/CD19-depleted stem cell transplant. The origin of the receptors is a boy aged 2 to 10 with acute myeloid leukemia, due to receive a stem cell transplant.

The chain uses TRBV7-3 and TRBJ1-5; 10 bases map to TRBD1. J lost 0 bases, V lost 2 bases, and 19 bases had no gene match. This CDR3 region has 22 residues. Per germline, CDR1 SGHTA and CDR2 FQGTGA. CDR3 loop: CASSLGILGQGPFLYSNQPQHF. The CDR3 nucleotides read TGTGCCAGCAGCTTAGGGATTCTGGGACAGGGGCCGTTTCTGTATAGCAATCAGCCCCAGCATTTT.

This clonotype was detected many times. The chain couples TRBV20-1 to TRBJ2-3; 7 bases are a match to TRBD1. CDR1 DFQATT and CDR2 SNEGSKA come from the germline V gene (reference sequence). The CDR3 covers 14 residues. The V gene end was trimmed by 0 bases and the J gene end by 2 bases; junction bases not matched to a gene: 2. The CDR3 sequence is CSARDEGATDTQYF. The CDR3 DNA follows: TGCAGTGCTAGAGATGAGGGGGCCACAGATACGCAGTATTTT.

This clonotype occurred many times. This chain connects TRBV12-3 or TRBV12-4 to TRBJ2-3; 8 bases agree with TRBD2. The J segment lost 4 bases and the V segment lost 3 bases, leaving 3 bases of the junction unmatched. CDR3 length: 14 amino acids. CDR3 DNA sequence: TGTGCCAGCAGTTTCCCGGGAGGGGCAGATACGCAGTATTTT. Encoded protein: CASSFPGGADTQYF.

This clonotype came up many times. This chain links TRBV5-1 with TRBJ2-1, with TRBD2 matching 10 bases. V lost 0 bases, J lost 4 bases, and 4 bases stayed unmatched. The germline V gene encodes CDR1 SGHRS and CDR2 YFSETQ. The CDR3 runs 16 residues. The CDR3 bases are TGCGCCAGCAGCTTGGCGGCAGCGGGAGGGTACAATGAGCAGTTCTTC. Its protein product is CASSLAAAGGYNEQFF. Together with reference TRBV5-1 and TRBJ2-1, the CDR3 gives the full variable domain: KAGVTQTPRYLIKTRGQQVTLSCSPISGHRSVSWYQQTPGQGLQFLFEYFSETQRNKGNFPGRFSGRQFSNSRSEMNVSTLELGDSALYLCASSLAAAGGYNEQFFGPGTRLTVL.

The CDR3 sequence: CASSEFDRGGYGYTF. CDR3 nucleotides: TGTGCCAGCAGTGAATTTGACAGGGGTGGCTATGGCTACACCTTC. The rearrangement joins TRBV6-1 to TRBJ1-2, with 8 nucleotides matching TRBD1. The ends lost 2 bases at V and 4 bases at J; junction bases unmatched: 6. The CDR3 sequence is 15 residues long. Germline CDR1 is MNHNS and CDR2 is SASEGT.

This clonotype was picked up many times. CDR3 sequence: CASSWSGQGTYNEQFF. In DNA form, the CDR3 reads TGTGCCAGCAGTTGGTCAGGACAGGGTACCTACAATGAGCAGTTCTTC. The chain couples TRBV6-5 to TRBJ2-1; 8 bases fit TRBD1. V was pared by 4 bases and J by 2 bases, with 7 bases of the junction left unmatched. The CDR3 totals 16 residues. From germline, CDR1 is MNHEY and CDR2 SVGAGI.

The chain couples TRBV27 to TRBJ2-3; the D is unclear. Trimming stripped 5 bases from V and 1 base from J, with 10 bases between. The CDR3 runs 14 residues. Looked up from germline, CDR1 is MNHEY and CDR2 is SMNVEV (reference sequence). For the CDR3, the DNA is TGTGCCAGCAGTCCCGCCCGCGGCACAGATACGCAGTATTTT. It codes for CASSPARGTDTQYF.

This clonotype was observed at least ten times. The V call is TRBV9, the J call TRBJ2-1; D is undetermined. The CDR3 covers 11 residues. The germline V and J ends were trimmed by 3 bases and 9 bases, with 7 bases remaining between them. Looked up from germline, CDR1 is SGDLS and CDR2 is YYNGEE. The CDR3 spells CASSADSEQFF. As DNA, the CDR3 is TGTGCCAGCAGCGCCGATAGTGAGCAGTTCTTC. The full variable domain, in which reference TRBV9 and TRBJ2-1 provide the parts outside the CDR3, is DSGVTQTPKHLITATGQRVTLRCSPRSGDLSVYWYQQSLDQGLQFLIQYYNGEERAKGNILERFSAQQFPDLHSELNLSSLELGDSALYFCASSADSEQFFGPGTRLTVL.

V gene TRBV7-3 combines with J gene TRBJ2-1; maybe TRBD1 (7 bases). This CDR3 region has 15 residues. Trimming left V 5 bases short and J 8 bases short, with 19 bases between. Germline CDR1 reads SGHTA; CDR2 reads FQGTGA. Here the CDR3 DNA reads TGTGCCAGCAGCCCGGCAGGGGGGCCTGGGGATGAGCAGTTCTTC. Encoded protein: CASSPAGGPGDEQFF.

This clonotype was seen many times. V and J are TRBV5-1 and TRBJ1-1; D is uncertain. The CDR3 has 13 residues. V was shortened by 5 bases and J by 7 bases, with 15 bases between the two germline ends. CDR1 is SGHRS and CDR2 is YFSETQ in the germline V gene. The CDR3 coding sequence is TGCGCCAGCAGGTCTCGGGATCTTGGTGAAGCTTTCTTT. Its protein product is CASRSRDLGEAFF.

The sample holds many counts of this clonotype. J is TRBJ2-1 and V is TRBV12-3 or TRBV12-4, with TRBD2 as a possible D gene (6 bases). The V gene lost 5 bases and the J gene lost 8 bases, with 16 bases spanning the gap. This CDR3 is built from 14 residues. The CDR3 DNA reads as TGTGCCAGCAGTCCCTCGGGACTTTGGGATGAGCAGTTCTTC. Amino acids: CASSPSGLWDEQFF.

With respect to this clonotype: With a much larger clone just one base away, this may be a read error. V gene TRBV5-1 combines with J gene TRBJ1-2; 8 bases match TRBD1. This CDR3 region has 13 residues. The germline V gene encodes CDR1 SGHRS and CDR2 YFSETQ. Trimming cost V 2 bases and J 12 bases; bases outside gene matches: 9. CDR3 DNA: TGCGCCAGCAGCTTCGAAGGGGCAGGGGGCGACACCTTC. Its translation is CASSFEGAGGDTF.

This clonotype was observed a handful of times. The chain joins TRBV7-2 to TRBJ2-6, with 7 nucleotides matching TRBD1. CDR3 length equals 17 residues. With V trimmed by 0 bases and J by 1 base, 3 bases remained unmatched. Germline V gene lookup returns CDR1 SGHTA and CDR2 FQGNSA. CDR3 DNA: TGTGCCAGCAGCTTAGCAGCGACAGGGTCTGGGGCCAACGTCCTGACTTTC. This gives the protein CASSLAATGSGANVLTF.

Many counts were recorded for this clonotype. The chain joins TRBV4-1 to TRBJ1-1; D is unclear. This CDR3 has 15 amino acids. CDR1 MGHRA and CDR2 YSYEKL come from the germline V gene. Trimming shortened V by 4 bases and J by 0 bases, and 12 bases separated the two germline ends. The CDR3 protein is CASSRGKHLNTEAFF. CDR3 bases: TGCGCCAGCAGCCGGGGTAAACACCTGAACACTGAAGCTTTCTTT.

At least ten counts were recorded for this clonotype. This chain links TRBV3-1 with TRBJ2-1, with TRBD2 matching over 10 bases. The CDR3 runs to 17 residues. The germline CDR1 and CDR2 sequences are LGHDT and YNNKEL (reference sequence). Trimming cost V 0 bases and J 6 bases; bases outside gene matches: 8. The DNA of the CDR3 is TGTGCCAGCAGCCAAGACTTAGGACTAGCGGAGACCAATGAGCAGTTCTTC. Translation gives CASSQDLGLAETNEQFF.

This clonotype was seen only a few times. The rearrangement uses TRBV20-1 and TRBJ2-7, with TRBD2 matching over 8 bases. The CDR3 loop spans 14 amino acids. V gave up 5 bases and J gave up 1 base; unmatched junction bases: 7. Per germline, CDR1 DFQATT and CDR2 SNEGSKA (reference sequence). The CDR3: CSAPAGVLSYEQYF. Here the CDR3 DNA reads TGCAGTGCTCCAGCGGGAGTTCTGTCCTACGAGCAGTACTTC.

This clonotype occurred many times. The chain combines TRBV4-1 with TRBJ2-5; D possibly corresponds to TRBD1 (5 bases). Germline V gene sequence: CDR1 MGHRA, CDR2 YSYEKL. CDR3 length equals 11 residues. The germline V and J ends were trimmed by 4 bases and 8 bases, with 8 bases remaining between them. The CDR3 DNA follows: TGCGCCAGCAGCCCTGGACATACCCAGTACTTC. It encodes CASSPGHTQYF.

In this sample, this clonotype turned up many times. The J gene is TRBJ2-5, the V gene TRBV28, with 7 bases that match TRBD2. Germline V lookup: CDR1 MDHEN, CDR2 SYDVKM. Trimming removed 6 bases from V and 5 bases from J; junction bases left unmatched: 15. The CDR3 runs 16 residues. This chain's CDR3 is CASSSFILAEGETQYF. For the CDR3, the DNA is TGTGCCAGCAGCTCATTCATTCTAGCGGAGGGGGAGACCCAGTACTTC.

This clonotype was found many times. This rearrangement joins TRBV6-5 to TRBJ1-3; D is uncertain. V lost 0 bases, J lost 0 bases, and 3 bases lay in between. The germline V gene encodes CDR1 MNHEY and CDR2 SVGAGI. This CDR3 has 14 residues. DNA of the CDR3: TGTGCCAGCAGTTACTCGTCCTCTGGAAACACCATATATTTT. This codes for CASSYSSSGNTIYF.

This clonotype turned up a few times. The CDR3 bases are TGTGCCAGCAGCCGACTAGCGGGTCTCTACAATGAGCAGTTCTTC. Translated, it gives CASSRLAGLYNEQFF. The chain is built from TRBV7-3 and TRBJ2-1; 10 bases are shared with TRBD2. Germline CDR1 SGHTA, CDR2 FQGTGA. The ends lost 5 bases at V and 3 bases at J; junction bases unmatched: 4. The CDR3 runs to 15 residues.